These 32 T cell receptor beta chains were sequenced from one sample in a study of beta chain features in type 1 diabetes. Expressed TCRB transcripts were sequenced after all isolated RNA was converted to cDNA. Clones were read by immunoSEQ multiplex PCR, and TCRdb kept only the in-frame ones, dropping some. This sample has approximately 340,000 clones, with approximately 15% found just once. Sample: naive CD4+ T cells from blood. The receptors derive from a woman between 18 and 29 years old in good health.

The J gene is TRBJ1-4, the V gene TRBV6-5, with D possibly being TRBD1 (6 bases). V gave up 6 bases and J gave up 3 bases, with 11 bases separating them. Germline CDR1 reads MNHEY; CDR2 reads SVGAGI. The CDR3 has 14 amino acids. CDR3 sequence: CASRPGGPNEKLFF. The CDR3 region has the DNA TGTGCCAGCAGACCCGGGGGGCCTAATGAAAAACTGTTTTTT.

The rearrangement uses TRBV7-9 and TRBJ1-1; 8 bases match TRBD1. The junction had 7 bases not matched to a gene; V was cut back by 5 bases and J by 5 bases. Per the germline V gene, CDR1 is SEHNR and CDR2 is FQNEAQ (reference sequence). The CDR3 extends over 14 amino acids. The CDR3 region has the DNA TGTGCCAGCAGCACGGGACAGGTGAGGACTGAAGCTTTCTTT. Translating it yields CASSTGQVRTEAFF.

The DNA of the CDR3 is TGTGCCAGCAGCCCACTGAGACAGGGGATGACAGATACGCAGTATTTT. Its protein is CASSPLRQGMTDTQYF. The chain has TRBV7-9 and TRBJ2-3; TRBD1 matches at 8 bases. V lost 5 bases, J lost 3 bases, and 10 bases stayed unmatched. Germline V gene data show CDR1 as SEHNR and CDR2 as FQNEAQ (reference sequence). The CDR3 spans 16 residues.

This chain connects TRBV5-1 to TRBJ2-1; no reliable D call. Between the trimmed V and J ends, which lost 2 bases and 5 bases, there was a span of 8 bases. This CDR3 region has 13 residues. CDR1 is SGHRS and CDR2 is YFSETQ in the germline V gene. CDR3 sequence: CASSLHRDNEQFF. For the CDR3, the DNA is TGCGCCAGCAGCTTACACCGGGACAATGAGCAGTTCTTC.

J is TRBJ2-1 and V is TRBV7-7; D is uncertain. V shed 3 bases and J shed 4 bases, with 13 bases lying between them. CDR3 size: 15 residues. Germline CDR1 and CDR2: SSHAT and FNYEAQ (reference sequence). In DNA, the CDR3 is TGTGCCAGCAGCTTGTCTGGCCATGAATACAATGAGCAGTTCTTC. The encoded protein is CASSLSGHEYNEQFF.

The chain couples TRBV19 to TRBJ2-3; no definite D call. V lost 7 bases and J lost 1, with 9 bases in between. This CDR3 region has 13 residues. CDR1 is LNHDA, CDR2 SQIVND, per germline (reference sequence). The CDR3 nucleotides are TGTGCCAGTATGTGGGCCGGCACAGATACGCAGTATTTT. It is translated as CASMWAGTDTQYF.

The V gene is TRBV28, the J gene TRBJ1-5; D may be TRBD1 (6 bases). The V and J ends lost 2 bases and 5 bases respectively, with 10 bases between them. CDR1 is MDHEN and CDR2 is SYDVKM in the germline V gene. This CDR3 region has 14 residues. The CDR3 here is CASSLVQGHQPQHF. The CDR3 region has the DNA TGTGCCAGCAGTTTAGTACAGGGACATCAGCCCCAGCATTTT.

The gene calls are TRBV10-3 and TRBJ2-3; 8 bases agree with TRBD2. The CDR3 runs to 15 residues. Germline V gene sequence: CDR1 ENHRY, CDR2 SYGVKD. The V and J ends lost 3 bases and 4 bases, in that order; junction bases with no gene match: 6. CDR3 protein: CAISETGLGADTQYF. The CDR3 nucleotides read TGTGCCATCAGTGAAACGGGACTAGGGGCAGATACGCAGTATTTT.

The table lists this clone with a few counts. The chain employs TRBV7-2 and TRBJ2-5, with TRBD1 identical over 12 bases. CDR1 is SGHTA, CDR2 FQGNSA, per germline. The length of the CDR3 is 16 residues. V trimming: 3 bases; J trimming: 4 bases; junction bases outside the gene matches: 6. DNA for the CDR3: TGTGCCAGCAGCTTCGTTGGGACAGGGGGCGGAGAGACCCAGTACTTC. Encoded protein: CASSFVGTGGGETQYF.

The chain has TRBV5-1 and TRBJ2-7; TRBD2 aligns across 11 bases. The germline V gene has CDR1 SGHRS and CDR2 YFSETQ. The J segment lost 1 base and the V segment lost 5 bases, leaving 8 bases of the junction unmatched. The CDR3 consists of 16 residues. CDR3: CASSLQLAGGSYEQYF. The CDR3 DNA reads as TGCGCCAGCAGTTTACAGCTAGCGGGAGGTTCCTACGAGCAGTACTTC.

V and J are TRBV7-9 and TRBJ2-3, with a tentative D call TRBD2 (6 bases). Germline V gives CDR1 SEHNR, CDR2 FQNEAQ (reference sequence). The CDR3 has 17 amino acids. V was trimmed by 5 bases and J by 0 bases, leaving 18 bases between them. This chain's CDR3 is CASSLSLGGSSTDTQYF. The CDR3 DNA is TGTGCCAGCAGCCTATCATTGGGAGGCTCTAGCACAGATACGCAGTATTTT.

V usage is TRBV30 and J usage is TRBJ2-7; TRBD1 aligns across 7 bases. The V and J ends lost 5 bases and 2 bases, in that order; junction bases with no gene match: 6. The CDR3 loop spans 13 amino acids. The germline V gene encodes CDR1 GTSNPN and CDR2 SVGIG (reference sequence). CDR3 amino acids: CAWALGTAYEQYF. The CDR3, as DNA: TGTGCCTGGGCCCTAGGGACAGCCTACGAGCAGTACTTC.

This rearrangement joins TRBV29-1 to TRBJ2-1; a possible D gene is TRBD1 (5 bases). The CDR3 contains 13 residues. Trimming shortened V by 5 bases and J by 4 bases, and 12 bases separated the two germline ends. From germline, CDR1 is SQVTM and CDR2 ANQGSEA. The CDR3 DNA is TGCAGCGTTTTGGGGCGACTTTACAATGAGCAGTTCTTC. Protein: CSVLGRLYNEQFF.

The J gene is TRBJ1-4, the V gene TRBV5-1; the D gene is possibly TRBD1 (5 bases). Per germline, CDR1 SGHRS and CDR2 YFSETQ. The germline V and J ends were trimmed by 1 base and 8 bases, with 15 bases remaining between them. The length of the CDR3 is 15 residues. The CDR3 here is CASSLIGSGKEKLFF. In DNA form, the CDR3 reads TGCGCCAGCAGCTTGATAGGCTCAGGGAAGGAAAAACTGTTTTTT.

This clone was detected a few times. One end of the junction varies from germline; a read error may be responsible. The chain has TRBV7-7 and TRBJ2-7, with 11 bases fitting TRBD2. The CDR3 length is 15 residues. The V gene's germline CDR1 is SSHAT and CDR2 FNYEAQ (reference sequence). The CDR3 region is CASSPGTSGLYEQYF. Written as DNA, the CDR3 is TGTGCTAGCAGCCCGGGGACTAGCGGTCTCTACGAGCAGTACTTC.

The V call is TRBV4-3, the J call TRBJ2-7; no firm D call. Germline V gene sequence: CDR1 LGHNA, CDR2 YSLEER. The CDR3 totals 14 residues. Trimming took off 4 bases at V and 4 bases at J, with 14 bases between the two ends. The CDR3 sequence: CASSLEALPYEQYF. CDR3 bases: TGCGCCAGCAGCCTTGAGGCACTGCCTTACGAGCAGTACTTC.

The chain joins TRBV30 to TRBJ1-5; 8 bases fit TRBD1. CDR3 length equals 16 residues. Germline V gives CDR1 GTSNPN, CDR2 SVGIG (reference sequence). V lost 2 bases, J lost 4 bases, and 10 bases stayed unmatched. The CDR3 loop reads CAWSRGQGARNQPQHF. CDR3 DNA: TGTGCCTGGAGTCGTGGGCAGGGGGCGCGGAATCAGCCCCAGCATTTT.

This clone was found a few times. The CDR3: CSVPGGTGGYNEQFF. CDR3 sequence (DNA): TGCAGCGTCCCTGGGGGGACAGGGGGCTACAATGAGCAGTTCTTC. V and J are TRBV29-1 and TRBJ2-1; 11 bases align to TRBD1. Per the germline V gene, CDR1 is SQVTM and CDR2 is ANQGSEA. V lost 6 bases and J lost 3; bases outside the gene matches: 7. CDR3 length equals 15 residues.

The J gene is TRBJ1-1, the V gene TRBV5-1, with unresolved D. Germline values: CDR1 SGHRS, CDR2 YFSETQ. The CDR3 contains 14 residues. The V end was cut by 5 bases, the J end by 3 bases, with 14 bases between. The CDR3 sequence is CASSSRVGDTEAFF. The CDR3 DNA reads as TGCGCCAGCAGTTCCCGAGTCGGGGACACTGAAGCTTTCTTT.

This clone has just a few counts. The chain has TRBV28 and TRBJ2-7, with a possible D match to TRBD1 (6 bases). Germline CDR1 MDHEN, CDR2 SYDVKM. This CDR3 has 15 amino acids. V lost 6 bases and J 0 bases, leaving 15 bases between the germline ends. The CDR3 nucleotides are TGTGCCAGCAGCTTTACAGACAGGCTCTCCTACGAGCAGTACTTC. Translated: CASSFTDRLSYEQYF.

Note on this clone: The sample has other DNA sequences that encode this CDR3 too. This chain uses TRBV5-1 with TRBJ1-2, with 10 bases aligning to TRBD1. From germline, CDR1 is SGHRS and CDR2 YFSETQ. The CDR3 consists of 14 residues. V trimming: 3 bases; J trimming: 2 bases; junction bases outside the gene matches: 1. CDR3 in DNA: TGCGCCAGCAGCTCGGGACAGGGGAACTATGGCTACACCTTC. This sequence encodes CASSSGQGNYGYTF.

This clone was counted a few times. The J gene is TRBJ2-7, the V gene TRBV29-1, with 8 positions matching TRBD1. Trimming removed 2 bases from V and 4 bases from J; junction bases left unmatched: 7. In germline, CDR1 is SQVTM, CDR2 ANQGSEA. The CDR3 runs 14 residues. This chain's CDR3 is CSVERGQGVYEQYF. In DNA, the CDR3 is TGCAGCGTTGAACGAGGACAGGGAGTTTACGAGCAGTACTTC.

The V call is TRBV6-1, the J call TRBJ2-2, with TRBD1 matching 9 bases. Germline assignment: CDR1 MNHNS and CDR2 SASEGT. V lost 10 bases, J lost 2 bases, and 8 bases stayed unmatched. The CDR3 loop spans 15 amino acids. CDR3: CANQPGQGNTGELFF. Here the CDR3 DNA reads TGTGCCAACCAACCGGGACAGGGCAACACCGGGGAGCTGTTTTTT.

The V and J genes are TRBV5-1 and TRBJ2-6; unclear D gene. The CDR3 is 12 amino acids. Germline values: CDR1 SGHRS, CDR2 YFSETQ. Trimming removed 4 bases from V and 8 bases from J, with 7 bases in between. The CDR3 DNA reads TGCGCCAGCAGCGCAGGTTCCAACGTCCTGACTTTC. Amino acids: CASSAGSNVLTF.

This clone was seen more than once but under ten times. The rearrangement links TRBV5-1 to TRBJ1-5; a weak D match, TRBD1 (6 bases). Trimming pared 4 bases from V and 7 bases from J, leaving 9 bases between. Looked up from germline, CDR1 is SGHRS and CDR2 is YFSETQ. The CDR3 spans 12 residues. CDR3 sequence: CASSPGGQPQHF. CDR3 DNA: TGCGCCAGCAGCCCTGGGGGCCAGCCCCAGCATTTT.

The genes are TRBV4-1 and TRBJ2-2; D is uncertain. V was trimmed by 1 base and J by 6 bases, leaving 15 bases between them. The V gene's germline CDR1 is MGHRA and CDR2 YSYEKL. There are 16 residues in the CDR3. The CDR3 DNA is TGCGCCAGCAGCCAAGCTGTCTCCCCGAAGCCCGGGGAGCTGTTTTTT. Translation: CASSQAVSPKPGELFF.

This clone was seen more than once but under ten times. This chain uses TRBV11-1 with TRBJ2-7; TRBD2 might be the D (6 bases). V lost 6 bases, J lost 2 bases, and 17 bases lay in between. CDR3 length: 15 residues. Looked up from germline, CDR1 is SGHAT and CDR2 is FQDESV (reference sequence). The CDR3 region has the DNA TGTGCCAGCAGTCTCCGTGGTAGCGGAACCTACGAGCAGTACTTC. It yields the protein CASSLRGSGTYEQYF.

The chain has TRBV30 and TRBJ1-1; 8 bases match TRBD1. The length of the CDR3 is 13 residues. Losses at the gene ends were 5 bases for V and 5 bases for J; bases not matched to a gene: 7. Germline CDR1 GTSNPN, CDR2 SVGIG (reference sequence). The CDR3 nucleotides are TGTGCCTGGGGCGGACAGGGCGAAACTGAAGCTTTCTTT. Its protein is CAWGGQGETEAFF.

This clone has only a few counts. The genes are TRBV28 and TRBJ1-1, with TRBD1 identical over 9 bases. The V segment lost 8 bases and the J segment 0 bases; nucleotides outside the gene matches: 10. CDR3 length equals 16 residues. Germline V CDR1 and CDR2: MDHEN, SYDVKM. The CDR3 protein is CASDVPGQGMNTEAFF. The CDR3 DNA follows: TGTGCCAGCGACGTCCCGGGACAGGGAATGAACACTGAAGCTTTCTTT.

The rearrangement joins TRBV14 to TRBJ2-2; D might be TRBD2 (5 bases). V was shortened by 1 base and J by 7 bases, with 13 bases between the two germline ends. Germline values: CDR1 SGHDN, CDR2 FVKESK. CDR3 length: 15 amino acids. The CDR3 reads CASSQVNGIVGELFF. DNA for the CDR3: TGTGCCAGCAGCCAAGTGAACGGGATCGTCGGGGAGCTGTTTTTT.

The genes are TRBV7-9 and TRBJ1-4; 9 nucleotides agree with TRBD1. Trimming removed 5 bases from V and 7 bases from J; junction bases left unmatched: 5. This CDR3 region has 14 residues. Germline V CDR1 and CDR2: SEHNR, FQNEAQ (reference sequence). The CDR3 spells CASSLGQGTEKLFF. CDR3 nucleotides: TGTGCCAGCAGCCTGGGACAGGGCACTGAAAAACTGTTTTTT.

The CDR3 DNA sequence: TGTGCCACCAGCAGAGATGGGGGCACCGGGGAAAAACTGTTTTTT. This gives the protein CATSRDGGTGEKLFF. The V call is TRBV15, the J call TRBJ1-4; TRBD1 might be the D (6 bases). V was trimmed by 0 bases and J by 8 bases, leaving 13 bases between them. Per the germline V gene, CDR1 is LNHNV and CDR2 is YYDKDF (reference sequence). This CDR3 is built from 15 residues.